The text below deals with one TCR beta chain. This clone was seen only a few times. Its antigen is unknown. No much larger clonotype is one base removed from it; base qualities were not supplied. As encoded in the germline V gene (reference sequence), CDR1 is SSHAT while CDR2 is FNYEAQ. Here V drops 4 bases and J drops 4 bases, and the junction holds 20 bases not matched to any gene. Counted from cysteine to phenylalanine, this CDR3 has 20 amino acids. Only the CDR3 region is kept as DNA, spanning 60 bases read in frame from base 1. These data belong to a study of CD8+ T cells in alopecia areata (dated by TCRdb to 2016 to 2018). Background for the entire study: High-throughput TCRbeta sequencing was used to examine T cell clonal expansion in alopecia areata in both the C3H/HeJ mouse model and human patients. Scalp tissue and sorted CD4+ and CD8+ peripheral blood T cells from patchy and totalis/universalis alopecia areata patients and from healthy controls were covered by human TCRbeta sequencing. Clonality in the scalp was compared among normal scalp (n=4), patchy alopecia areata scalp (n=8), and alopecia totalis/universalis scalp (n=8). RNA was obtained with the PAXgene miRNA kit for fixed scalp, the miRNeasy kit for PBMCs, and the RNeasy kit for mouse skin. Amplification of TCRbeta CDR3 regions was done by immunoSEQ multiplex PCR using 35 Vbeta forward primers and 13 Jbeta reverse primers.

Overall study results and their limits: Compared with normal scalp, lesional scalp had higher clonality and more expanded CD8+ clones, particularly in alopecia totalis/universalis, a pattern that suggests antigenic drive. Shared TCR sequences between patients were less evident than in mice, which may be partly attributable to HLA diversity in the patient population. Unlike mouse skin, which is dominated by gammadelta T cells, normal human skin has resident alphabeta T cells that are also sequenced, and this complicates analysis of the scalp TCR repertoire.

Libraries were built with the immunoSEQ multiplex PCR assay. For TCR sequencing, RNA was extracted from every sample and reverse transcribed into cDNA to serve as template. SuperScript III was used to make first-strand cDNA, primed with a 2:1 mix of oligo-dT and random hexamers. A synthetic immune receptor repertoire was used to assess amplification bias, and residual bias was removed computationally. Per the authors' processing: Raw reads were preprocessed for error removal, and CDR3 was defined according to IMGT conventions as running from the conserved cysteine to phenylalanine. To get clonality, Shannon entropy was normalized by log2 of the number of productive unique TCRs and the result was subtracted from 1. Whether scalp clones were CD4 or CD8 was inferred by matching scalp TCRbeta sequences against CD4 and CD8 repertoires sorted from blood. Imported from immuneACCESS, the table was reduced by TCRdb to in-frame sequences with V and J called. These copies leave out some clones; in studies compared against another copy, an unresolved V gene accounts for under half, and the cause of the remainder is not known. Clonal size and the V and J genes are those of that table, whereas D and trimming came from the DNA. This sample is represented by fewer than 70,000 clones; about 40% of them were singletons. The top ten constitute about 51% of the sample.

Lesional scalp punch biopsies and peripheral blood were obtained from alopecia areata patients. After PBMCs were isolated by density centrifugation and stained for CD3, CD4 and CD8, a FACSAria was used to sort CD4+ and CD8+ T cells. As part of a multicenter biomarker study, untreated alopecia areata patients were recruited. In four or five patients from the biomarker study, the blood CD8+ T cells went through an additional sort into NKG2D-low and NKG2D-high fractions. This clonotype originated in a human donor with alopecia areata. In this chain, TRBV7-7 is recombined with TRBJ2-1; the central 9 bases match TRBD1. Sequencing input: NKG2D-low CD8+ T cells sorted from blood. Sample cell subset or site, as interpreted from the label and publication: sorted CD8+ NKG2D-low blood T cells. The CDR3 reads as follows: CASSSPPFSVLGTGYNEQFF. The DNA sequence reads TGTGCCAGCAGCTCCCCTCCGTTCAGTGTCTTGGGGACAGGGTACAATGAGCAGTTCTTC.